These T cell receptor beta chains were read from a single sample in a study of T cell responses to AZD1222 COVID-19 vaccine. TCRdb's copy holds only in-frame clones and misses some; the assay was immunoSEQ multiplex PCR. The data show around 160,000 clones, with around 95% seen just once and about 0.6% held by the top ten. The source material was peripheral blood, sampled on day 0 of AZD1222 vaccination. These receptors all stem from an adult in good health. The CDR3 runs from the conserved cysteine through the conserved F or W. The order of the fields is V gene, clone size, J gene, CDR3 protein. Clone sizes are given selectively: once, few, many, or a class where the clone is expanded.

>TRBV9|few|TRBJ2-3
CASSRTSGGTDTQYF
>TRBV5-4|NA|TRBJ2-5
CASSRQTGIRETQYF
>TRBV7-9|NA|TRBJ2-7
CASSLADNWYF
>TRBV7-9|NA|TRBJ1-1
CASSLEGVSAFF
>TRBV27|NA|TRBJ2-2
CASSLRTGELFF
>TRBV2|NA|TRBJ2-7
CANRRGGYEQYF
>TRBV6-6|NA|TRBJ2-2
CASRYLSTGELFF
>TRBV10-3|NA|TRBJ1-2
CAISDSHVYGYTF
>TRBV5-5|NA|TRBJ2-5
CASSPVGTEETQYF
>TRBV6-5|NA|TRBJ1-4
CASSYSYNEKLFF
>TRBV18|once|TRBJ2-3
CASSPEGLADTQYF
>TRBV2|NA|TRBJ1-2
CASNPGRSYGYTF
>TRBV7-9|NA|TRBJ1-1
CASSYSEAFF
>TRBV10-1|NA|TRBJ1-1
CASSDSYGEAFF
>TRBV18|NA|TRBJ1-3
CASSPPDRRGNTIYF
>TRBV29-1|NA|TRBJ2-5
CSVGTSGPSGETQYF
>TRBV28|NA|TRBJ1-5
CASSLIGQGNNQPQHF
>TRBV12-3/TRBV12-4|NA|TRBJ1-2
CASSLTSSGYTF
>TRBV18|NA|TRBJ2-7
CASSPSSDRVREQYF
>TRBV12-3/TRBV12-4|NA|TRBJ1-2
CASSLGGHGYTF
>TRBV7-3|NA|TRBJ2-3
CASSSSLGSTDTQYF
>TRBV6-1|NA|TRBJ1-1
CASSDGQLNTEAFF
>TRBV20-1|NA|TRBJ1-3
CSASRGGHIYF
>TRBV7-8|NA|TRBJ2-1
CASSNGISSYNEQFF
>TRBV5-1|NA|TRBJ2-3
CASSSVDGSTDTQYF
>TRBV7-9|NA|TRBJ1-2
CASSLPAGPTGGYTF
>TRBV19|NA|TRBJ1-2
CATHGELGGYTF
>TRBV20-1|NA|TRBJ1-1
CSAGGGTEAFF
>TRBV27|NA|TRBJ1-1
CASSLNLGRDTEAFF
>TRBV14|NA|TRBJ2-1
CASSEFLGAYYNEQFF
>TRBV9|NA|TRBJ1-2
CASSVESGTGGYTF
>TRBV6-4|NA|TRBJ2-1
CASSARPGGSYNEQFF
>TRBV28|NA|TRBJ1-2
CASSPRGSRYGYTF
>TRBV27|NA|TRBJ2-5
CASSSVWTGGAQTQYF
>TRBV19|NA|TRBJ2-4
CASSMGGFRAKNIQYF
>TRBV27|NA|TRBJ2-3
CASSSLGKLTDTQYF
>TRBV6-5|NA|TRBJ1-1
CASSPSGPSVAEAFF
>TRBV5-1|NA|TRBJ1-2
CASSDRVLSGYTF
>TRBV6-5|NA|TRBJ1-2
CATQHGRGISYGYTF
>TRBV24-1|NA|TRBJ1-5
CAEGGYSNQPQHF
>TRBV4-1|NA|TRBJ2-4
CASSQVGLAGTPAKNIQYF
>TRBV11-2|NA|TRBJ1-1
CASSTRDSNTEAFF
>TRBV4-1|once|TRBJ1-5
CASRQTHIGNQPQHF
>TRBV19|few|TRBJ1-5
CASTRPASNQPQHF
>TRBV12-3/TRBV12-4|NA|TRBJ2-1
CASSFRGYSQFF
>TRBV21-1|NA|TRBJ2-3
CASPKAVGTGHSTDTQYF
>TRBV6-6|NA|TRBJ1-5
CASSYRDRGGNQPQHF
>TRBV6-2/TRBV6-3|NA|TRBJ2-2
CASSYLAGDTGELFF
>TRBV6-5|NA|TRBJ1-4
CASSYKGLNLEKLFF
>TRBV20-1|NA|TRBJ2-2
CSASSGRDTGELFF
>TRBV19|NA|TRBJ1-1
CASSHDRVLSAFF
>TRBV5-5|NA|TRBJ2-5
CASSYGTSGTKTQYF
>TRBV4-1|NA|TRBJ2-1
CASSQESRDRGNHNRFF
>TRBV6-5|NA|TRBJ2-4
CASSAPRTGVGIQYF
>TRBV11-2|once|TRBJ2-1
CASSSGTSGQQFF
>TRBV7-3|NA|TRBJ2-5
CASSLSGSGETQYF